A selection of T cell receptor beta chains follows, all from one sample in a study of control samples from healthy donors and cancer patients. TCRdb keeps only in-frame clones here, not all; method: immunoSEQ multiplex PCR. The repertoire holds about 180,000 clones, with over 85% as singletons. The sample was blood. These TCRs come from a man aged 30 to 39 in good health. Both conserved end residues are part of each CDR3. A D gene is named only where the DNA matches it firmly. Expanded clones are given a class, and other clones once, few, many or no size at all.

D: TRBD2; size: -; V: TRBV9; J: TRBJ2-5; DNA: TGTGCCAGCACCTCGGGAGGACTAGGGGAGACCCAGTACTTC; CDR3: CASTSGGLGETQYF
D: -; size: -; V: TRBV2; J: TRBJ1-5; DNA: TGTGCCAGCAGTGAGGGGGCGGGCAATCAGCCCCAGCATTTT; CDR3: CASSEGAGNQPQHF
D: -; size: -; V: TRBV5-1; J: TRBJ2-3; DNA: TGCGCCAGCAGCCTTAGACAGGCCCGCACAGATACGCAGTATTTT; CDR3: CASSLRQARTDTQYF
D: -; size: -; V: TRBV25-1; J: TRBJ2-7; DNA: TGTGCCAGCAGTCCCCCATGGAGGGGTAGCTCCTACGAGCAGTACTTC; CDR3: CASSPPWRGSSYEQYF
D: TRBD1; size: -; V: TRBV27; J: TRBJ1-5; DNA: TGTGCCAGCAGTTCCCGGGACAGGGGTGTAGGACCCCAGCATTTT; CDR3: CASSSRDRGVGPQHF
D: TRBD2; size: -; V: TRBV11-2; J: TRBJ2-3; DNA: TGTGCCAGCAGCCGTAGCGGGAGCTACACAGATACGCAGTATTTT; CDR3: CASSRSGSYTDTQYF
D: TRBD2; size: -; V: TRBV5-5; J: TRBJ2-7; DNA: TGTGCCAGCAGCTTGGGTATCCAAGGACTAGCGGGGAAATACGAGCAGTACTTC; CDR3: CASSLGIQGLAGKYEQYF
D: -; size: once; V: TRBV28; J: TRBJ2-7; DNA: TGTGCCAGCAGTGGATTAAGGGAAACTCCTAACGAGCAGTACTTC; CDR3: CASSGLRETPNEQYF
D: -; size: -; V: TRBV20-1; J: TRBJ1-1; DNA: TGCAGTGCTAGTTTCCCTACTGAAGCTTTCTTT; CDR3: CSASFPTEAFF
D: -; size: -; V: TRBV5-4; J: TRBJ2-4; DNA: TGTGCCAGCAGCTTGGCAGGGTTAGCCAAAAACATTCAGTACTTC; CDR3: CASSLAGLAKNIQYF
D: TRBD1; size: -; V: TRBV5-4; J: TRBJ1-1; DNA: TGTGCCAGCAGCCTTAAATACCGGGACAGGGGTTCTGAAGCTTTCTTT; CDR3: CASSLKYRDRGSEAFF
D: TRBD1; size: -; V: TRBV11-2; J: TRBJ1-1; DNA: TGTGCCAGCAGCTTATCGGAGGGGGCTTGGACTGAAGCTTTCTTT; CDR3: CASSLSEGAWTEAFF
D: -; size: -; V: TRBV19; J: TRBJ1-6; DNA: TGTGCCACCCGATCGGGGAGCTCCTATAATTCACCCCTCCACTTT; CDR3: CATRSGSSYNSPLHF
D: -; size: -; V: TRBV19; J: TRBJ1-5; DNA: TGTGCCAGTAGTTTTGGTCAGGGAAATCAGCCCCAGCATTTT; CDR3: CASSFGQGNQPQHF
D: -; size: -; V: TRBV6-5; J: TRBJ1-4; DNA: TGTGCCAGCAGCAAAACCGGGGCCTCTAATGAAAAACTGTTTTTT; CDR3: CASSKTGASNEKLFF
D: -; size: -; V: TRBV7-9; J: TRBJ2-7; DNA: TGTGCCAGCAGCCAGGACAGTAGCCCCTACGAGCAGTACTTC; CDR3: CASSQDSSPYEQYF
D: TRBD1; size: -; V: TRBV30; J: TRBJ2-5; DNA: TGTGCCTGGACTCACACGCGGGGACAGGGGATGTTATACCAGGAGACCCAGTACTTC; CDR3: CAWTHTRGQGMLYQETQYF
D: -; size: -; V: TRBV10-1; J: TRBJ2-3; DNA: TGCGCCAGCAGTGAGACGGGGGCTAGCACAGATACGCAGTATTTT; CDR3: CASSETGASTDTQYF
D: -; size: -; V: TRBV24-1; J: TRBJ1-1; DNA: TGTGCCACCAGTGACCGACCGACCACCGGGGGGGACCGGACCATCTTCTTT; CDR3: CATSDRPTTGGDRTIFF
D: -; size: -; V: TRBV19; J: TRBJ2-7; DNA: TGTGCCAGTGCCGACAGCTACTACGAGCAGTACTTC; CDR3: CASADSYYEQYF
D: -; size: -; V: TRBV21-1; J: TRBJ2-1; DNA: TGTGCCAGCAGCAAAGCCAGGCCCTACAATGAGCAGTTCTTC; CDR3: CASSKARPYNEQFF
D: -; size: -; V: TRBV28; J: TRBJ2-2; DNA: TGTGCCAGCAGGTACCCGACAGGAGATAACACCGGGGAGCTGTTTTTT; CDR3: CASRYPTGDNTGELFF
D: TRBD2; size: -; V: TRBV5-1; J: TRBJ2-7; DNA: TGCGCCAGCAGCCCTTTTAGCGGGAGCACCTACGAGCAGTACTTC; CDR3: CASSPFSGSTYEQYF
D: -; size: -; V: TRBV18; J: TRBJ2-3; DNA: TGTGCCAGCTCACCACTGAGCACAGATACGCAGTATTTT; CDR3: CASSPLSTDTQYF
D: TRBD2; size: -; V: TRBV13; J: TRBJ2-3; DNA: TGTGCCAGCAGCTTAGTAGCGGGGGGGGTTGGAGATACGCAGTATTTT; CDR3: CASSLVAGGVGDTQYF
D: -; size: -; V: TRBV19; J: TRBJ1-5; DNA: TGTGCCAGTAGTAAACCCTCCCTTAATCAGCCCCAGCATTTT; CDR3: CASSKPSLNQPQHF
D: -; size: -; V: TRBV4-2; J: TRBJ1-1; DNA: TGTGCCAGCAGCCAAACGGGTAGCACTGAAGCTTTCTTT; CDR3: CASSQTGSTEAFF
D: TRBD2; size: -; V: TRBV5-1; J: TRBJ2-1; DNA: TGCGCCAGCAGCTCGGGACTAGCGGGAGTCAATGAGCAGTTCTTC; CDR3: CASSSGLAGVNEQFF
D: -; size: -; V: TRBV4-1; J: TRBJ2-1; DNA: TGCGCCAGCAGCCAACTGGACCTGATAAACTACAATGAGCAGTTCTTC; CDR3: CASSQLDLINYNEQFF
D: TRBD1; size: once; V: TRBV19; J: TRBJ1-1; DNA: TGTGCCAGTAGTGTATACGGGACAGAGAACACTGAAGCTTTCTTT; CDR3: CASSVYGTENTEAFF
D: TRBD2; size: few; V: TRBV19; J: TRBJ2-7; DNA: TGTGCCAGTAGTACGCCGGGACTAGCATCGGCCGAGCAGTACTTC; CDR3: CASSTPGLASAEQYF
D: -; size: -; V: TRBV7-8; J: TRBJ2-6; DNA: TGTGCCAGCAGCTTAAGGGTCAGCTTCTCTGGGGCCAACGTCCTGACTTTC; CDR3: CASSLRVSFSGANVLTF
D: TRBD2; size: -; V: TRBV30; J: TRBJ2-3; DNA: TGCGCCTGGAGTATTGGGACTAGCGGGGGTGGAGATACGCAGTATTTT; CDR3: CAWSIGTSGGGDTQYF
D: -; size: -; V: TRBV5-4; J: TRBJ2-7; DNA: TGTGCCAGCAGTATTGGTAGAGGCAGGAGCGACGAGCAGTACTTC; CDR3: CASSIGRGRSDEQYF
D: -; size: -; V: TRBV10-3; J: TRBJ2-7; DNA: TGTGCCATCAGTGAGACGGGAGTCACCTCCGAGCAGTACTTC; CDR3: CAISETGVTSEQYF
D: -; size: -; V: TRBV11-3; J: TRBJ2-7; DNA: TGTGCCAGCAGCTTTGGCGTTGGTCCCTACGAGCAGTACTTC; CDR3: CASSFGVGPYEQYF